The clone carrying this T cell receptor (beta chain) is labeled hyperexpanded. Its antigen is not known. Sequencing used immunoSEQ multiplex PCR; TCRdb keeps in-frame clones, though not all of them. The sample shows about 830 clones, roughly 22% of them seen only once. The data stem from a study of T cells in localized non-small cell lung cancer. Broader study findings: Paired adjacent lung recovered a median around 60 of the top 100 tumor clones. The greatest T cell clonality was found in uninvolved adjacent lung (higher than in tumor).

Per the germline V gene, CDR1 is SGHNT and CDR2 is YENEEA. CDR3 size: 14 residues. Trimming cost V 5 bases and J 6 bases, with 14 bases left between them. The receptor was isolated from a man between 40 and 70 years old with stage II lung adenocarcinoma. This sample comprised normal lung tissue next to the tumor, obtained before any cancer treatment. The chain combines TRBV11-3 with TRBJ1-5, with D perhaps TRBD1 (6 bases). Written as DNA, the CDR3 is TGTGCCAGCAGCCCCAACAGGGAGGGTCAGCCCCAGCATTTT. Translated: CASSPNREGQPQHF.